This entry concerns a single T cell receptor (beta chain). Its antigen remains unknown. Time point noted: after neoadjuvant nivolumab, at surgical resection. The CDR3 is made up of 16 amino acids. In germline, CDR1 is SGHKS, CDR2 YYEKEE (reference sequence). Trimming removed 2 bases from V and 6 bases from J; junction bases left unmatched: 9. Using immunoSEQ multiplex PCR, the repertoire was profiled, and TCRdb retains in-frame clones only, with some absent. The top ten clones hold about 2.4% of a sample with 9,500 to 15,000 clones, 70% to 75% of them seen once. The sample comes from a study of neoadjuvant anti-PD-1 for oral cavity cancer. For the study at large: Patients mostly received three to four biweekly nivolumab doses at 3 mg/kg before surgery. Non-progressing patients received a fourth nivolumab dose near day 43, then surgery on days 50-56. Study-wide points: Higher pretreatment Treg/Th17 ratios tracked higher pretreatment blood clonality.

The sample here was PBMCs, taken after nivolumab (anti-PD-1) treatment. The genes are TRBV5-5 and TRBJ2-1, with 9 bases fitting TRBD2. The TCR comes from a person aged 35-79 years with oral cavity squamous cell carcinoma. The DNA of the CDR3 is TGTGCCAGCAGCTTTGTAATACTAGCGGGTTTCAATGAGCAGTTCTTC. It yields the protein CASSFVILAGFNEQFF.